This T cell receptor beta chain is drawn from a study of blood T cell repertoires in COVID-19. Overall study: T cells, B-cell-depleted T cells, or PBMCs supplied cDNA or gDNA.

CDR3 size: 15 residues. The V gene's germline CDR1 is SEHNR and CDR2 FQNEAQ (reference sequence). With 4 bases clipped from V and 2 bases from J, the junction kept 3 bases outside the gene matches. Clones were sequenced by immunoSEQ multiplex PCR, and TCRdb holds only the in-frame ones, with some missing. This sample has 95,000 to 110,000 clones; around 82% occur once, and the top ten carry around 13%. V usage is TRBV7-9 and J usage is TRBJ2-1; 9 nucleotides line up with TRBD1. The sequenced material came from peripheral blood. The receptor was isolated from a human donor in a cohort sampled during active or convalescent COVID-19. The CDR3 spells CASSSGTGTYNEQFF. The CDR3, as DNA: TGTGCCAGCAGCTCAGGGACAGGGACCTACAATGAGCAGTTCTTC.